Listed below are T cell receptor beta chains from one sample, sequenced in a study of spatial heterogeneity in lung cancer. MiXCR, applied by TCRdb to the 5' RACE reads, yields one record per CDR3 protein. Here the sample spans 17,000 or so distinct CDR3 sequences, 9% to 10% being singletons. The sample here was PBMCs, taken at follow-up. The source is a female donor with early-stage non-small cell lung cancer. The CDR3 runs from the conserved cysteine through the conserved F or W.

v_gene: TRBV28
len: 14
j_gene: TRBJ2-2
CDR3aa: CASSLGLATGELFF

v_gene: TRBV6-5
len: 11
j_gene: TRBJ2-5
CDR3aa: CASSPGETQYF

v_gene: TRBV12-3/TRBV12-4
len: 15
j_gene: TRBJ1-6
CDR3aa: CASSPHQGANSPLHF

v_gene: TRBV18
len: 13
j_gene: TRBJ1-5
CDR3aa: CASSPGRDQPQHF

v_gene: TRBV5-4
len: 15
j_gene: TRBJ2-4
CDR3aa: CASSQDPAGINIQYF

v_gene: TRBV11-1
len: 16
j_gene: TRBJ2-1
CDR3aa: CACRRETRGSGYEQFF

v_gene: TRBV29-1
len: 17
j_gene: TRBJ2-7
CDR3aa: CSVAGSGTSGLKYEQYF

v_gene: TRBV12-3/TRBV12-4
len: 16
j_gene: TRBJ1-5
CDR3aa: CASLPGGRGGNQPQHF

v_gene: TRBV7-2
len: 17
j_gene: TRBJ2-5
CDR3aa: CASSLAAAGGPQETQYF

v_gene: TRBV19
len: 16
j_gene: TRBJ1-3
CDR3aa: CASSDSRVGSGNTIYF

v_gene: TRBV11-2
len: 16
j_gene: TRBJ2-2
CDR3aa: CASSLDSGIYTGELFF

v_gene: TRBV5-1
len: 14
j_gene: TRBJ2-6
CDR3aa: CASSPGSGANVLTF

v_gene: TRBV4-3
len: 14
j_gene: TRBJ1-4
CDR3aa: CASSQELINEKLFF

v_gene: TRBV7-2
len: 14
j_gene: TRBJ2-1
CDR3aa: CASSLTGLHNEQFF

v_gene: TRBV18
len: 15
j_gene: TRBJ2-7
CDR3aa: CASSQLAGTAYEQYF

v_gene: TRBV23-1
len: 16
j_gene: TRBJ2-3
CDR3aa: CASSHSTGARTDTQYF

v_gene: TRBV20-1
len: 13
j_gene: TRBJ2-1
CDR3aa: CSASGRSYNEQFF

v_gene: TRBV19
len: 14
j_gene: TRBJ1-5
CDR3aa: CASNGGYSNQPQHF

v_gene: TRBV27
len: 14
j_gene: TRBJ1-2
CDR3aa: CASSLGQGGSGYTF

v_gene: TRBV5-1
len: 14
j_gene: TRBJ2-7
CDR3aa: CASSNDRGRYEQYF

v_gene: TRBV29-1
len: 14
j_gene: TRBJ2-7
CDR3aa: CSVELGSEGTEQYF

v_gene: TRBV7-9
len: 14
j_gene: TRBJ1-1
CDR3aa: CASSLGAGNTEAFF

v_gene: TRBV12-3/TRBV12-4
len: 14
j_gene: TRBJ1-1
CDR3aa: CASNRGGLDTEAFF

v_gene: TRBV6-6
len: 12
j_gene: TRBJ2-7
CDR3aa: CASSDRARGQYF

v_gene: TRBV29-1
len: 13
j_gene: TRBJ2-5
CDR3aa: CSVGRDRKETQYF

v_gene: TRBV5-1
len: 13
j_gene: TRBJ1-2
CDR3aa: CASSLGSGYGYTF

v_gene: TRBV5-1
len: 12
j_gene: TRBJ2-4
CDR3aa: CASTRAKNIQYF

v_gene: TRBV20-1
len: 13
j_gene: TRBJ2-7
CDR3aa: CSARRHPSYEQYF

v_gene: TRBV12-3/TRBV12-4
len: 14
j_gene: TRBJ1-1
CDR3aa: CASSLGPMNTEAFF

v_gene: TRBV5-6
len: 15
j_gene: TRBJ1-5
CDR3aa: CASSLYSPGNQPQHF

v_gene: TRBV19
len: 15
j_gene: TRBJ1-2
CDR3aa: CASSIPRGGSNGYTF

v_gene: TRBV6-5
len: 17
j_gene: TRBJ1-2
CDR3aa: CASSYRQGMVANYGYTF

v_gene: TRBV5-1
len: 15
j_gene: TRBJ1-1
CDR3aa: CASSLSGRLNTEAFF

v_gene: TRBV12-3/TRBV12-4
len: 13
j_gene: TRBJ1-4
CDR3aa: CASSPRGSEKLFF

v_gene: TRBV7-2
len: 15
j_gene: TRBJ2-3
CDR3aa: CASSDPRGAAPTQYF

v_gene: TRBV12-3/TRBV12-4
len: 14
j_gene: TRBJ1-4
CDR3aa: CASTNSGYDEKLFF

v_gene: TRBV20-1
len: 15
j_gene: TRBJ2-2
CDR3aa: CSAMVAAAGSGELFF

v_gene: TRBV2
len: 13
j_gene: TRBJ1-2
CDR3aa: CASRAHYRGLFTF

v_gene: TRBV5-1
len: 13
j_gene: TRBJ1-2
CDR3aa: CASSSQGNYGYTF

v_gene: TRBV19
len: 13
j_gene: TRBJ2-2
CDR3aa: CASSAEDTGELFF

v_gene: TRBV21-1
len: 17
j_gene: TRBJ2-1
CDR3aa: CASSKGMIAGEGNEQFF

v_gene: TRBV6-1
len: 15
j_gene: TRBJ1-6
CDR3aa: CASSSSSSYNSPLHF

v_gene: TRBV4-1
len: 17
j_gene: TRBJ2-3
CDR3aa: CASSLTGGRASTDTQYF